This TCR beta chain was retrieved from a study of T cells in Graves' hyperthyroidism and ophthalmopathy. General observations from the study: Among thyroid clonotypes expanded above 0.001, most also appeared in blood.

V lost 2 bases and J lost 3; bases outside the gene matches: 7. CDR3 size: 15 residues. CDR1 is SGHTA and CDR2 is FQGNSA in the germline V gene. Patients were excluded for uncontrolled infection, other autoimmune disease, pregnancy or lactation. Diagnosis rested on symptoms, serum thyroxine and TRAb, thyroid ultrasound, and orbital computed tomography. PBMCs were sourced from more than 9 ml fresh peripheral blood. RNA transcripts provided the source from which TCR beta CDR3 regions were amplified. An initial round of RT-PCR targeting the TCR CDR3 relied on the HTBI primer set. MiXCR, run by TCRdb on the multiplex PCR reads, gives a single entry per CDR3 protein. The sample has about 600,000 distinct CDR3 sequences, 11% to 15% seen once. This clonotype was counted many times. What it binds is unknown.

The J gene is TRBJ2-7, the V gene TRBV7-2; 7 nucleotides match TRBD2. The clonotype was recovered from a woman between 18 and 30 years old with Graves' ophthalmopathy. The sequenced material came from blood. The CDR3 sequence is CASSLNLGLIYEQYF. In nucleotides, the CDR3 is TGTGCCAGCAGCTTAAACCTGGGACTAATCTACGAGCAGTACTTC.